These 13 T cell receptor beta chains were sequenced from one sample in a study of T cells in Graves' hyperthyroidism and ophthalmopathy. Using RNA transcripts as the source, TCR beta CDR3 regions were amplified. Initially, a first-round RT-PCR of the TCR CDR3 employed the HTBI primer set. TCRdb fed the multiplex PCR reads into MiXCR, producing one record per CDR3 protein. The sample holds approximately 490,000 distinct CDR3 sequences, about 20% seen once. Sequencing input: blood. Receptors originate from a woman between 65 and 79 years old with Graves' ophthalmopathy.

DNA for the CDR3: TGCGCCAGCAGCCCGTCGGCTAGCGGGGGCACAGATACGCAGTATTTT. This sequence encodes CASSPSASGGTDTQYF. The V and J genes are TRBV4-1 and TRBJ2-3; TRBD2 matches at 9 bases. Germline values: CDR1 MGHRA, CDR2 YSYEKL. After removal of 4 bases from V and 1 base from J, the junction contained 6 bases not matched to a gene. This CDR3 comprises 16 residues.

The chain combines TRBV7-9 with TRBJ2-5; TRBD2 matches at 7 bases. Germline V lookup: CDR1 SEHNR, CDR2 FQNEAQ (reference sequence). The junction had 11 bases not matched to a gene; V was cut back by 3 bases and J by 1 base. There are 17 residues in the CDR3. CDR3 region: CASSFTERDGGQETQYF. In nucleotides, the CDR3 is TGTGCCAGCAGCTTCACGGAGCGGGATGGGGGCCAAGAGACCCAGTACTTC.

This clonotype was seen a handful of times. The chain joins TRBV3-1 to TRBJ2-6; TRBD2 might be the D (5 bases). CDR3 length: 15 residues. Trimming removed 1 base at V and 2 bases at J, with 6 bases between. Germline CDR1 reads LGHDT; CDR2 reads YNNKEL (reference sequence). The CDR3 reads CASSQGGAGANVLTF. The CDR3 DNA reads TGTGCCAGCAGCCAAGGGGGAGCTGGGGCCAACGTCCTGACTTTC.

V and J are TRBV30 and TRBJ1-1, with D hard to call. The CDR3 runs 12 residues. CDR1 and CDR2 (germline): GTSNPN, SVGIG (reference sequence). Trimming left V 1 base short and J 10 bases short, with 13 bases between. Here the CDR3 reads CAWSGSSGAAFF. CDR3 bases: TGTGCCTGGAGTGGCTCGAGCGGAGCAGCTTTCTTT. Filled out from reference TRBV30 and TRBJ1-1, the complete variable domain reads SQTIHQWPATLVQPVGSPLSLECTVEGTSNPNLYWYRQAAGRGLQLLFYSVGIGQISSEVPQNLSASRPQDRQFILSSKKLLLSDSGFYLCAWSGSSGAAFFGQGTRLTVV.

In its sample, this clonotype was seen a few times. This sequence joins TRBV12-3 or TRBV12-4 and TRBJ1-3; D possibly corresponds to TRBD1 (5 bases). The V and J ends lost 7 bases and 3 bases respectively, with 13 bases between them. This CDR3 is built from 14 residues. The CDR3 is CASKQDQLGNTIYF. The CDR3 bases are TGTGCCAGCAAACAGGACCAACTTGGAAACACCATATATTTT.

The genes are TRBV5-6 and TRBJ1-1; no definite D call. The germline V gene has CDR1 SGHDT and CDR2 YYEEEE. V dropped 1 base and J dropped 3 bases, with 4 bases sitting between them. The CDR3 is 12 amino acids. The CDR3 bases are TGTGCCAGCAGCTTGAAAGACACTGAAGCTTTCTTT. Amino acids: CASSLKDTEAFF.

The chain has TRBV5-6 and TRBJ1-1; the D gene is possibly TRBD1 (5 bases). CDR1 SGHDT and CDR2 YYEEEE come from the germline V gene. The germline V and J ends were trimmed by 1 base and 0 bases, with 10 bases remaining between them. This CDR3 contains 15 residues. In DNA, the CDR3 is TGTGCCAGCAGCTTGCAGGGCCACATGAACACTGAAGCTTTCTTT. It is translated as CASSLQGHMNTEAFF.

This clonotype was picked up many times. The rearrangement links TRBV12-3 or TRBV12-4 to TRBJ1-1; 8 nucleotides align to TRBD1. The CDR3 has 15 amino acids. After removal of 8 bases from V and 0 bases from J, the junction contained 8 bases not matched to a gene. The CDR3 DNA reads as TGTGCCAGCGACAGGGGCTATGGTCTGAACACTGAAGCTTTCTTT. It translates to CASDRGYGLNTEAFF.

The chain combines TRBV19 with TRBJ2-1, with unresolved D. V gave up 0 bases and J gave up 0 bases, with 6 bases separating them. The germline CDR1 and CDR2 sequences are LNHDA and SQIVND (reference sequence). The CDR3 is made up of 15 amino acids. The CDR3 bases are TGTGCCAGTAGTATAGATGTAGTCTCCTACAATGAGCAGTTCTTC. This sequence encodes CASSIDVVSYNEQFF. The whole variable domain, filled in from reference TRBV19 and TRBJ2-1, reads DGGITQSPKYLFRKEGQNVTLSCEQNLNHDAMYWYRQDPGQGLRLIYYSQIVNDFQKGDIAEGYSVSREKKESFPLTVTSAQKNPTAFYLCASSIDVVSYNEQFFGPGTRLTVL.

This clonotype has a count of ten or more. The chain carries TRBV6-1 and TRBJ1-5, with TRBD1 matching 8 bases. Germline V CDR1 and CDR2: MNHNS, SASEGT. Trimming at V came to 5 bases and at J to 4 bases, leaving 4 bases not matched to a gene. The CDR3 sequence is 14 residues long. The CDR3 here is CASSPQGANQPQHF. As DNA, the CDR3 is TGTGCCAGCAGTCCCCAGGGGGCGAATCAGCCCCAGCATTTT.

This clonotype was seen a few times. The chain recombines TRBV7-2 with TRBJ2-7, with a possible D match to TRBD2 (6 bases). Trimming took 1 base from V and 3 from J, leaving 10 bases between them. CDR1 and CDR2 (germline): SGHTA, FQGNSA. The CDR3 contains 14 residues. In DNA, the CDR3 is TGTGCCAGCAGCTTAGAAGCGGGCTACTACGAGCAGTACTTC. Protein: CASSLEAGYYEQYF.

This clonotype has a handful of counts. The rearrangement links TRBV15 to TRBJ2-5; TRBD2 agrees at 10 bases. The CDR3 extends over 17 amino acids. Germline V gives CDR1 LNHNV, CDR2 YYDKDF (reference sequence). J was trimmed by 1 base and V by 0 bases; bases with no gene match: 5. The CDR3 DNA sequence: TGTGCCACCAGCAGAGATCGAATAGCGGGGGGCCAAGAGACCCAGTACTTC. It translates to CATSRDRIAGGQETQYF.

In its sample, this clonotype was seen a few times. The chain is built from TRBV12-3 or TRBV12-4 and TRBJ2-1, with TRBD2 identical over 14 bases. This CDR3 has 19 residues. After removal of 5 bases from V and 0 bases from J, the junction contained 9 bases not matched to a gene. In DNA, the CDR3 is TGTGCCAGCAGTCCCAACCAGGGACTAGCGGGAGTCTCCTACAATGAGCAGTTCTTC. This sequence encodes CASSPNQGLAGVSYNEQFF.